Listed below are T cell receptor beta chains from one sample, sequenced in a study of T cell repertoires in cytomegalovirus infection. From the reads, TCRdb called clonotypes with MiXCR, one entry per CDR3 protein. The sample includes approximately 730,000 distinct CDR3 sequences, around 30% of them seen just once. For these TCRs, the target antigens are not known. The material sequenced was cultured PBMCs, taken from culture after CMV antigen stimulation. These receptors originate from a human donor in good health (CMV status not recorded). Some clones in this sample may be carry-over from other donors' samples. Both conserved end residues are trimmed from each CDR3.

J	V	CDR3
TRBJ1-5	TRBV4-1	ASSPRQRGQPQH
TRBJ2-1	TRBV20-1	SARRELGVEQF
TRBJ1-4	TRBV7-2	ASSLGRANEKLF
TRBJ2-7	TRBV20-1	SARGGQFYEQY
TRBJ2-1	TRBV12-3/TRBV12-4	ASLHGDRGNNEQF
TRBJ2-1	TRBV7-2	ASSRSRDNNEQF
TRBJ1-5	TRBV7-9	ASSPPGGEHQPQH
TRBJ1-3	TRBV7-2	ASSLEGRALTIY
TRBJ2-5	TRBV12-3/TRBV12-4	ASRVSAGPQETQY
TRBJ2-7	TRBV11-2	ASSLGANPSYEQY
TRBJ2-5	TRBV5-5	ASSGEQIQETQY
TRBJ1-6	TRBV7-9	ASSNPRQGGNSPLH
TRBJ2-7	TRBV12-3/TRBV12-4	ASSLLDRGGHEQY
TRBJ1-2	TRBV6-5	ASSTDGEGEGGYT
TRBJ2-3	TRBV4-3	ASSQGAQGITQY
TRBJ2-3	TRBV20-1	SASGGQPWDTQY
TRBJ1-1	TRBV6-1	ASNRYRDWNTEAF
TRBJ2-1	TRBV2	ASRATGYSYNEQF
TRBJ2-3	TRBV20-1	SAHSSGTDTQY
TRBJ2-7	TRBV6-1	ATTRDQSSYEQY
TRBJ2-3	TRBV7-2	ASSPDPQEVPDTQY
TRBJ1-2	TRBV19	ASSRYGTGKDYGYT
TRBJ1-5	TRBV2	ASTRDRQGGPQH
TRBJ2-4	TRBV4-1	ASSQGLPRGRGSTIQY
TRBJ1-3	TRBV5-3	ASRRGGSAGNTIY
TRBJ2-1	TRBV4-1	ASSQVMSGPSNEQF
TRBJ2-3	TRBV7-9	ASTVERLAADTQY
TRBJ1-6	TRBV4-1	ANSQPDRSPRSPLH
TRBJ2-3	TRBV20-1	SATSGTSGSTDTQY
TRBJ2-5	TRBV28	ASSSPAHLETQY
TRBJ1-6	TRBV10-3	AIGTGTGGSPLH
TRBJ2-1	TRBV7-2	ASSRLGGLSNNEQF